This TCR beta chain is from a study of blood T cell repertoires in COVID-19. Overall study: From T cells, B-cell-depleted T cells, or PBMCs came the material, which was cDNA or gDNA.

All enrollees were roughly 18 to 89 years old and from about 24 US areas. V lost 5 bases to trimming and J lost 7 bases; unmatched junction nucleotides: 8. The CDR3 has 15 residues. The V gene's germline CDR1 is MDHEN and CDR2 SYDVKM. Per the original methods: Reference gene primer amplification gave estimated nucleated cell counts. Sequencing was performed with immunoSEQ multiplex PCR; in TCRdb, only in-frame clones are kept and a portion is missing. That table is the source of V, J and clone size, and D and trimming were worked out from the DNA. The table records hundreds of thousands of clones, around 90% of them present only once.

The TCR comes from a woman aged 45-60 years who had recovered from COVID-19. The chain recombines TRBV28 with TRBJ2-1; 10 bases align to TRBD1. The sequencing sample was made of PBMCs or T cells enriched from blood (not recorded which). In DNA, the CDR3 is TGTGCCAGCAGTACACCCGGGACAGGGGCAAATGAGCAGTTCTTC. Amino acids: CASSTPGTGANEQFF. The full variable domain, its missing parts supplied by reference TRBV28 and TRBJ2-1, is DVKVTQSSRYLVKRTGEKVFLECVQDMDHENMFWYRQDPGLGLRLIYFSYDVKMKEKGDIPEGYSVSREKKERFSLILESASTNQTSMYLCASSTPGTGANEQFFGPGTRLTVL.